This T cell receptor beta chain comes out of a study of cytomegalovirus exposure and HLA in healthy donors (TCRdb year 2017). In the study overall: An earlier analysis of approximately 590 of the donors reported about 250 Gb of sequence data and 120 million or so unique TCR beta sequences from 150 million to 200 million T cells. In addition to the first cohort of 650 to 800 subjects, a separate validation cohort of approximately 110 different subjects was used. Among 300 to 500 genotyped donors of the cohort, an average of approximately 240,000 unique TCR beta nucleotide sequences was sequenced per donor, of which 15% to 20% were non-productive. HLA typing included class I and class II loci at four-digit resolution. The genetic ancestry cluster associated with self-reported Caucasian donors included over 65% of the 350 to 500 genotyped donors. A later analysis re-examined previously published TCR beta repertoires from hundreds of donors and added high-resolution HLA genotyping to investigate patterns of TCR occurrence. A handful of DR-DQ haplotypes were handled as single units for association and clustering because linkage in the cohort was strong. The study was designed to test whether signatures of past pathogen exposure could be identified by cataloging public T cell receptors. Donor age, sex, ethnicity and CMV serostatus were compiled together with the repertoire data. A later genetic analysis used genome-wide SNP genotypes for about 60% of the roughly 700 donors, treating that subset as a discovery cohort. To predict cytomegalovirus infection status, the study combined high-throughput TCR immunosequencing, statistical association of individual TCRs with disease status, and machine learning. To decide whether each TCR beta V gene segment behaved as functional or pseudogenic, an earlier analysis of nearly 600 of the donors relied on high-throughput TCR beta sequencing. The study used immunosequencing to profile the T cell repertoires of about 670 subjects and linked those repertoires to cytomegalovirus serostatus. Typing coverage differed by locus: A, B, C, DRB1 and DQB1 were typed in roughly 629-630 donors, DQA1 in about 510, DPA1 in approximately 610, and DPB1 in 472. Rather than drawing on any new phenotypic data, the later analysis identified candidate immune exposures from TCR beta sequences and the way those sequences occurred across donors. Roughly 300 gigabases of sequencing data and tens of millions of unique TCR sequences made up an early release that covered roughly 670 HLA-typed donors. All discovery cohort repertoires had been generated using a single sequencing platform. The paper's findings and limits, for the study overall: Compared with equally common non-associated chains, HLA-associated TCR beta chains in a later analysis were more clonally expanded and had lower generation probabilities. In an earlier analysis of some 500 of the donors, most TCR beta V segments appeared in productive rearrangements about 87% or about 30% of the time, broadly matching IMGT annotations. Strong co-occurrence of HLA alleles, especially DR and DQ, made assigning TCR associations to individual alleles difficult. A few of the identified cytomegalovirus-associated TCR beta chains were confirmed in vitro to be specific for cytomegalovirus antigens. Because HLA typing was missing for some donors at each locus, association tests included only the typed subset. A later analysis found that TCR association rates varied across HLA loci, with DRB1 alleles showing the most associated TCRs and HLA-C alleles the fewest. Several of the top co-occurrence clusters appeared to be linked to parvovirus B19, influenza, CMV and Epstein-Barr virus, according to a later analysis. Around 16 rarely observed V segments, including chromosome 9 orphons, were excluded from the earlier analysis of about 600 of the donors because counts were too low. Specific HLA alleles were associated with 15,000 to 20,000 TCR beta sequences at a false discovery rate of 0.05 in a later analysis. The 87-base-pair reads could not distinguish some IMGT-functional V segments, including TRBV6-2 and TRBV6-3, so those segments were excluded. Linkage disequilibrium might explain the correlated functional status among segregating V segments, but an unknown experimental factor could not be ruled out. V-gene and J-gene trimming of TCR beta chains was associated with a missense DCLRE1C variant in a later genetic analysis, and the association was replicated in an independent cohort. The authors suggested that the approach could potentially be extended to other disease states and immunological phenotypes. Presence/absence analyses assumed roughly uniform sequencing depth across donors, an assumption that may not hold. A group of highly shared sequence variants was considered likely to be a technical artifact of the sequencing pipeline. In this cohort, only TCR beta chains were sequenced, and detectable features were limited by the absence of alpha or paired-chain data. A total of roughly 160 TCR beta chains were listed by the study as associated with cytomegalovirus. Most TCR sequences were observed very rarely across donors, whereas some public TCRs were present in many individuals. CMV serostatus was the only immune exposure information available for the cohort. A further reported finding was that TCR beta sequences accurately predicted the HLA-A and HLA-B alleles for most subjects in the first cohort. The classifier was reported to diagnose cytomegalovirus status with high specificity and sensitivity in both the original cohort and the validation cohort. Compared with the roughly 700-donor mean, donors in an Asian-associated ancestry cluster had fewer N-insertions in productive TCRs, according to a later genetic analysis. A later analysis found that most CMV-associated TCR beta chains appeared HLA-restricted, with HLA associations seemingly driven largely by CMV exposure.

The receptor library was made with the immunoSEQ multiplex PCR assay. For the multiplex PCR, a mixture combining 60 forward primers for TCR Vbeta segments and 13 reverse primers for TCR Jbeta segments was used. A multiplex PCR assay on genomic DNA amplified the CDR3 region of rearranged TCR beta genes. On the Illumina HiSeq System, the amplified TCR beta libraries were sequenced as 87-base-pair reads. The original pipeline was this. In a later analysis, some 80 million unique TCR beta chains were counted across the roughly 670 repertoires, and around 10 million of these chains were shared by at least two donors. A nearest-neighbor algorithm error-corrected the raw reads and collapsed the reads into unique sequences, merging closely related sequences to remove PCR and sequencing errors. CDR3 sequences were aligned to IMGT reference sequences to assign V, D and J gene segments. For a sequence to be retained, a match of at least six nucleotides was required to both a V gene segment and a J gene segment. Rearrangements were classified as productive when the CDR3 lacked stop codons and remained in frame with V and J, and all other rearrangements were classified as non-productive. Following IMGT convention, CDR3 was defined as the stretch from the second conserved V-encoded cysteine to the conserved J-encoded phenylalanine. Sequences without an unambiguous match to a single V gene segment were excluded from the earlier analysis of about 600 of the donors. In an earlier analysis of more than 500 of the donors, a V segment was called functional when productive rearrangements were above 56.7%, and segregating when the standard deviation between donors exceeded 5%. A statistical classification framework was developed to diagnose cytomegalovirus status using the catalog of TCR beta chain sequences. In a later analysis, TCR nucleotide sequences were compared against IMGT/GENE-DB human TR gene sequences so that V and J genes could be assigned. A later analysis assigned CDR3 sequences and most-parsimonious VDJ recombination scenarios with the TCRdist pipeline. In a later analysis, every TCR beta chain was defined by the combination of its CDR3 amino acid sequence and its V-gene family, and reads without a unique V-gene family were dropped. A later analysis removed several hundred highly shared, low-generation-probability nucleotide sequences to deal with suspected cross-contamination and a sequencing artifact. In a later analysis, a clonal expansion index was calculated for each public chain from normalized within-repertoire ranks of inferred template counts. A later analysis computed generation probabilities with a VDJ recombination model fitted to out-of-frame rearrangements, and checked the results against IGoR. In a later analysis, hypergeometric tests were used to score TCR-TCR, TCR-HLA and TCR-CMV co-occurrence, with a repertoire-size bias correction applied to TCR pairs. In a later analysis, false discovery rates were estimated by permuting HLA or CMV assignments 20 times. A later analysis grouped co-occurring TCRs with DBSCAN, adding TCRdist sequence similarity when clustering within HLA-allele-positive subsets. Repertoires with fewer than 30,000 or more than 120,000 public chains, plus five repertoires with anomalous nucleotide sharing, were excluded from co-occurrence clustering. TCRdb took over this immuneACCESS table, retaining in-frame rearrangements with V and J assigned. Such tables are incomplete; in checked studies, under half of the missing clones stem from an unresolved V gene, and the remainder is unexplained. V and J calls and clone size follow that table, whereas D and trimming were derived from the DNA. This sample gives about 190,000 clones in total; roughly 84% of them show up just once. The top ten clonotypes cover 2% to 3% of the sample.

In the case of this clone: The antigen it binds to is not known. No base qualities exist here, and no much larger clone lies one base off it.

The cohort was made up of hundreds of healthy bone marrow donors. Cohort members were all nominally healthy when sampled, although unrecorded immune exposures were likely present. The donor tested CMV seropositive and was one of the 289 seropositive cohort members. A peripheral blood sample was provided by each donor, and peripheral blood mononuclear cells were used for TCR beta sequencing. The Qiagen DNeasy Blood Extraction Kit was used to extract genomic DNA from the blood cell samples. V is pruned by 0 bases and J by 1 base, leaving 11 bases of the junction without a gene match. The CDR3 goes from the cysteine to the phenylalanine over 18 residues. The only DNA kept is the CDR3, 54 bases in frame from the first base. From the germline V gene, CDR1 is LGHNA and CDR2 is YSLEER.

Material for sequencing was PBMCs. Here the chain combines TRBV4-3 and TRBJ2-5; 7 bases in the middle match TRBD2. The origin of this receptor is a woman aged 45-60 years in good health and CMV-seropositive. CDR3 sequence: CASSQDAGLAAIQETQYF. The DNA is TGCGCCAGCAGCCAAGATGCGGGGCTAGCGGCCATCCAAGAGACCCAGTACTTC.